One and the same sample provided the 5 T cell receptor beta chains below, sequenced in a study of neoadjuvant nivolumab and ipilimumab in lung cancer. Produced via immunoSEQ multiplex PCR; TCRdb's table is partial and in-frame only. The data show fewer than 20,000 clones, 87% seen once. This specimen was peripheral blood, taken before neoadjuvant nivolumab, alone or with ipilimumab. All receptors derive from an adult with non-small cell lung cancer.

The count of this clone is one. The chain uses TRBV4-1 and TRBJ2-1; 9 bases agree with TRBD2. The germline gives CDR1 MGHRA, CDR2 YSYEKL. The CDR3 loop spans 17 amino acids. Germline trimming cut 1 base from V and 4 bases from J; bases unmatched to any gene: 8. The CDR3 spells CASSQAPGSGSYNEQFF. Here the CDR3 DNA reads TGCGCCAGCAGCCAAGCCCCGGGTAGCGGGAGTTACAATGAGCAGTTCTTC.

This chain connects TRBV29-1 to TRBJ1-1; 8 positions agree with TRBD1. Germline V lookup: CDR1 SQVTM, CDR2 ANQGSEA. J was trimmed by 4 bases and V by 6 bases; bases with no gene match: 7. CDR3 length equals 13 residues. The CDR3, as DNA: TGCAGCGTAAAATCCGGGACAGGCACTGAAGCTTTCTTT. It codes for CSVKSGTGTEAFF.

V gene TRBV6-5 combines with J gene TRBJ2-7; D is possibly TRBD2 (5 bases). The CDR3 is made up of 13 amino acids. V lost 5 bases and J lost 4, with 12 bases in between. Per germline, CDR1 MNHEY and CDR2 SVGAGI. The CDR3 DNA reads TGTGCCAGCAGTGACCGGGGAGAATACGAGCAGTACTTC. Protein product: CASSDRGEYEQYF.

This sequence joins TRBV28 and TRBJ1-2; 7 nucleotides align to TRBD1. Germline V gene data show CDR1 as MDHEN and CDR2 as SYDVKM. The CDR3 loop spans 13 amino acids. Trimming took 6 bases from V and 3 from J; bases not matched to a gene: 4. CDR3 bases: TGTGCCAGCAGCCCACAGGGGTACTATGGCTACACCTTC. It codes for CASSPQGYYGYTF.

This clone was seen more than once but under ten times. J is TRBJ1-1 and V is TRBV6-6; the match to TRBD1 covers 7 bases. Looked up from germline, CDR1 is MNHNY and CDR2 is SVGAGI (reference sequence). CDR3 length: 15 residues. Unmatched junction bases numbered 6, after V lost 2 bases and J lost 3 bases. Written as DNA, the CDR3 is TGTGCCAGCAGTTACCCTAGCAGGGGGGACACTGAAGCTTTCTTT. It specifies CASSYPSRGDTEAFF.